This TCR beta chain is from a study of T cell changes during pregnancy in multiple sclerosis. Method: immunoSEQ multiplex PCR; TCRdb's copy keeps in-frame clones and lacks some. The sample gives 35,000 to 50,000 clones, around 89% of which show up once; 0.95% to 1.5% is in the top ten. CDR3 length: 14 residues. V gave up 6 bases and J gave up 0 bases, with 8 bases separating them. CDR1 and CDR2 from the germline V gene are SNHLY and FYNNEI. Source: CD4+ T cells from peripheral blood mononuclear cells, taken in the second trimester of pregnancy. V and J are TRBV2 and TRBJ1-4; D might be TRBD1 (5 bases). The sequence came from a female donor with multiple sclerosis, enrolled in a pregnancy study. The CDR3 is CASRLTATNEKLFF. Here the CDR3 DNA reads TGTGCCAGCAGGTTGACAGCAACTAATGAAAAACTGTTTTTT. The full variable domain, completed using reference TRBV2 and TRBJ1-4, is EPEVTQTPSHQVTQMGQEVILRCVPISNHLYFYWYRQILGQKVEFLVSFYNNEISEKSEIFDDQFSVERPDGSNFTLKIRSTKLEDSAMYFCASRLTATNEKLFFGSGTQLSVL.